This is a list of T cell receptor beta chains from one sample in a study of Graves' ophthalmopathy and Graves' hyperthyroidism. TCRdb re-called the multiplex PCR reads through MiXCR, storing one row per CDR3 protein. In the table there are about 390,000 distinct CDR3 sequences, approximately 15% of which are singletons. Sequenced input: peripheral blood. The receptors come from a woman younger than 30 with stable Graves' hyperthyroidism. CDR3s include the opening cysteine and the closing phenylalanine or tryptophan. D genes are given only for firm matches. Clone size is stated in some rows and not others, as once, few, many or a class when expanded.

CASDQYEQYF	TGTGCCAGCGATCAGTACGAGCAGTACTTC	TRBJ2-7	many	-	10	TRBV6-2/TRBV6-3
CASSQGGAATGRNTEAFF	TGTGCCAGCAGCCAAGGGGGAGCAGCCACGGGAAGAAACACTGAAGCTTTCTTT	TRBJ1-1	-	-	18	TRBV3-1
CSASEPVAYGYTF	TGCAGTGCTAGTGAGCCGGTAGCCTATGGCTACACCTTC	TRBJ1-2	many	-	13	TRBV20-1
CASSLALPGVRTGTGELFF	TGTGCCAGCAGCTTAGCCCTTCCGGGGGTCCGGACAGGGACCGGGGAGCTGTTTTTT	TRBJ2-2	few	TRBD1	19	TRBV11-1
CASRTTRRHVGLVTLHF	TGTGCCAGCAGGACGACGAGGAGGCACGTAGGCCTTGTGACTCTCCACTTT	TRBJ1-6	-	-	17	TRBV6-4
CASSQDSAWDTEAFF	TGCGCCAGCAGCCAAGATTCGGCGTGGGACACTGAAGCTTTCTTT	TRBJ1-1	-	-	15	TRBV4-1
CASSLYSGTVNTEAFF	TGTGCCAGCAGCTTGTACTCCGGGACAGTGAACACTGAAGCTTTCTTT	TRBJ1-1	many	TRBD1	16	TRBV7-3
CASIQAGSSGYTF	TGTGCCAGCATTCAGGCAGGGTCCTCTGGCTACACCTTC	TRBJ1-2	many	-	13	TRBV6-5
CSADEGIVNTEAFF	TGCAGTGCTGACGAGGGAATTGTGAACACTGAAGCTTTCTTT	TRBJ1-1	many	-	14	TRBV20-1
CSVAQGSGELFF	TGCAGCGTTGCACAGGGATCCGGGGAGCTGTTTTTT	TRBJ2-2	-	-	12	TRBV29-1
CASSSGQGANTEAFF	TGTGCCAGCAGTTCAGGACAGGGGGCGAACACTGAAGCTTTCTTT	TRBJ1-1	-	TRBD1	15	TRBV12-3/TRBV12-4
CASMGRGSSPLHF	TGTGCCAGCATGGGTCGGGGTAGCTCACCCCTCCACTTT	TRBJ1-6	many	-	13	TRBV12-3/TRBV12-4
CASSPGQQTGYTF	TGTGCCAGCAGCCCCGGACAGCAGACGGGCTACACCTTC	TRBJ1-2	many	-	13	TRBV6-1
CASIPTGVETQYF	TGTGCCAGCATCCCGACAGGGGTTGAGACCCAGTACTTC	TRBJ2-5	-	TRBD1	13	TRBV7-2
CASSTRYRDRRPSNYVYTF	TGTGCCAGCAGCACACGATACCGGGACAGGCGGCCTTCTAACTATGTCTACACCTTC	TRBJ1-2	-	TRBD1	19	TRBV11-2
CASRHSETQYF	TGTGCCAGCAGGCATTCGGAGACCCAGTACTTC	TRBJ2-5	many	-	11	TRBV12-3/TRBV12-4
CASRLTGVDYGYTF	TGTGCCAGTAGATTGACAGGGGTGGACTATGGCTACACCTTC	TRBJ1-2	many	TRBD1	14	TRBV19
CASSYRGGTNTGELFF	TGTGCCAGCAGTTACCGTGGAGGGACGAACACCGGGGAGCTGTTTTTT	TRBJ2-2	many	-	16	TRBV6-5
CASSLSQGMRYGYTF	TGTGCCAGCAGCTTATCCCAGGGTATGCGCTATGGCTACACCTTC	TRBJ1-2	many	-	15	TRBV7-9
CSVAPRGRGQDQETQYF	TGCAGCGTTGCACCCCGCGGCAGGGGACAGGACCAAGAGACCCAGTACTTC	TRBJ2-5	-	TRBD1	17	TRBV29-1
CASRGLAGLTDTQYF	TGTGCCAGCAGGGGACTAGCGGGGCTCACAGATACGCAGTATTTT	TRBJ2-3	many	TRBD2	15	TRBV2
CASTGQGLDGYTF	TGCGCCAGCACTGGACAGGGGTTGGATGGCTACACCTTC	TRBJ1-2	many	TRBD1	13	TRBV5-1
CASSALSGGNTGELFF	TGTGCCAGCAGTGCCCTTAGCGGGGGTAACACCGGGGAGCTGTTTTTT	TRBJ2-2	-	TRBD2	16	TRBV6-1
CASSLRQGRNQPQHF	TGTGCCAGCAGCTTAAGACAGGGTCGAAATCAGCCCCAGCATTTT	TRBJ1-5	many	TRBD1	15	TRBV7-2
CASSLRSNQPQHF	TGTGCCAGCAGTTTACGCAGCAATCAGCCCCAGCATTTT	TRBJ1-5	many	-	13	TRBV12-3/TRBV12-4
CASSIFGTATNYGYTF	TGTGCCAGTAGTATCTTCGGGACAGCTACTAACTATGGCTACACCTTC	TRBJ1-2	-	TRBD1	16	TRBV19
CSTSTGDGYTF	TGCAGCACCTCGACAGGGGACGGCTACACCTTC	TRBJ1-2	-	TRBD1	11	TRBV29-1
CASSYHFLRGGPYTQYF	TGTGCCAGCAGTTACCATTTCCTCCGGGGGGGCCCTTATACGCAGTATTTT	TRBJ2-3	-	TRBD2	17	TRBV6-2/TRBV6-3
CASSLGTGEAFF	TGTGCCAGCAGTCTCGGGACGGGTGAAGCTTTCTTT	TRBJ1-1	many	-	12	TRBV6-2/TRBV6-3
CACGRGTSRSYTF	TGTGCCTGCGGGCGTGGCACCTCGCGAAGCTACACCTTC	TRBJ1-2	many	-	13	TRBV19
CSASLSGTNYGYTF	TGCAGTGCTAGCCTATCCGGGACAAACTATGGCTACACCTTC	TRBJ1-2	many	-	14	TRBV20-1
CASSSGTGTNIQYF	TGTGCCAGCAGCTCCGGGACAGGGACGAACATTCAGTACTTC	TRBJ2-4	many	TRBD1	14	TRBV7-2
CASSTDSLTPDTQYF	TGTGCCAGTAGTACGGACAGCCTCACGCCAGATACGCAGTATTTT	TRBJ2-3	-	-	15	TRBV19
CASSWGTRQSFGAIETQYF	TGTGCCAGCAGCTGGGGGACACGCCAAAGTTTCGGTGCGATAGAGACCCAGTACTTC	TRBJ2-5	many	-	19	TRBV11-1
CASGLVRDSQETQYF	TGTGCTAGTGGTTTGGTACGGGACAGCCAAGAGACCCAGTACTTC	TRBJ2-5	few	TRBD1	15	TRBV12-5
CASSSRRGTEAFF	TGTGCCAGCAGTTCCCGCAGGGGTACCGAAGCTTTCTTT	TRBJ1-1	many	-	13	TRBV12-3/TRBV12-4
CASSQDWGAGNQPQHF	TGTGCCAGCAGCCAAGATTGGGGCGCGGGCAATCAGCCCCAGCATTTT	TRBJ1-5	few	-	16	TRBV3-1
CSARGGSVAMNTEAFF	TGCAGTGCTAGAGGGGGGTCCGTAGCGATGAACACTGAAGCTTTCTTT	TRBJ1-1	many	-	16	TRBV20-1
CASSLQGGYTF	TGTGCCAGCAGCTTGCAAGGAGGCTACACCTTC	TRBJ1-2	many	-	11	TRBV5-6
CASSTQPGRQETQYF	TGTGCCAGTAGTACGCAGCCTGGGAGGCAAGAGACCCAGTACTTC	TRBJ2-5	many	-	15	TRBV19
CASSFQGLWGYTF	TGCGCCAGCAGCTTTCAGGGATTGTGGGGCTACACCTTC	TRBJ1-2	many	-	13	TRBV5-1
CASSFRGAGQPQHF	TGTGCCAGCAGCTTCAGGGGCGCCGGGCAGCCCCAGCATTTT	TRBJ1-5	many	-	14	TRBV5-6
CASSERSTDTQYF	TGTGCCAGCAGTGAACGTAGCACAGATACGCAGTATTTT	TRBJ2-3	-	-	13	TRBV2
CASSSSGGRYEQYF	TGTGCCAGCAGTTCTAGCGGGGGCCGCTACGAGCAGTACTTC	TRBJ2-7	many	TRBD2	14	TRBV6-2/TRBV6-3
CASSPLSSYEQYF	TGTGCCAGCAGTCCCCTAAGCTCCTACGAGCAGTACTTC	TRBJ2-7	many	-	13	TRBV27
CASSANQGATEAFF	TGCGCCAGCAGCGCAAACCAGGGGGCCACTGAAGCTTTCTTT	TRBJ1-1	many	TRBD1	14	TRBV5-1
CASSVTGRGNQPQHF	TGTGCCAGCAGTGTCACAGGGAGAGGCAATCAGCCCCAGCATTTT	TRBJ1-5	many	-	15	TRBV6-1
CSARGGSYEQYF	TGCAGTGCTAGAGGAGGCTCCTACGAGCAGTACTTC	TRBJ2-7	many	-	12	TRBV20-1
CASSLSFISPLHF	TGCGCCAGCAGCTTGTCTTTCATTTCACCCCTCCACTTT	TRBJ1-6	many	-	13	TRBV5-1
CASSYRGGALLGEQYF	TGTGCCAGCAGTTATAGAGGGGGCGCGTTACTTGGGGAGCAGTACTTC	TRBJ2-7	-	TRBD1	16	TRBV6-2/TRBV6-3
CASSIDRGTEQFF	TGTGCCAGCAGCATCGACAGGGGTACTGAGCAGTTCTTC	TRBJ2-1	few	TRBD1	13	TRBV11-1
CASRETGPYGYTF	TGTGCCAGTAGGGAAACAGGGCCCTATGGCTACACCTTC	TRBJ1-2	many	-	13	TRBV19
CASSRGAGYYGYTF	TGTGCCAGCAGCCGGGGGGCAGGGTACTATGGCTACACCTTC	TRBJ1-2	many	-	14	TRBV12-3/TRBV12-4
CASSLGWSGEQPQHF	TGTGCCAGCAGCTTAGGATGGTCAGGGGAACAGCCCCAGCATTTT	TRBJ1-5	few	-	15	TRBV11-2